This T cell receptor beta chain was sequenced for a study of PD-1 blockade in classical Hodgkin lymphoma. Study information: It was nivolumab at 3 mg/kg, given intravenously every 2 weeks, that patients received. Regarding the study as a whole: Significant TCR diversity gains by C4D1 occurred in CD4+ but not CD8+ cells. A reduction in baseline TCR diversity was reportedly seen in newly diagnosed patients relative to healthy donors.

Each patient experienced a relapse that followed autologous stem cell transplantation, and brentuximab vedotin exposure varied. TCRdb's copy holds only in-frame clones and misses some; the assay was immunoSEQ multiplex PCR. The data contain 45,000 or so clones, over 70% of them seen just once; the ten biggest clones take up 9.5% to 11%. The CDR3 runs to 15 residues. The germline CDR1 and CDR2 sequences are SNHLY and FYNNEI. V lost 6 bases, J lost 0 bases, and 11 bases lay in between. As regards this clone: The target antigen is unknown.

The receptor's source is a human donor with classical Hodgkin lymphoma. This material consisted of peripheral blood mononuclear cells (PBMCs), taken at baseline. The gene calls are TRBV2 and TRBJ1-4; possible D gene TRBD1, 6 bases. The CDR3 nucleotides are TGTGCCAGCAGGATAACAGGGACAACTAATGAAAAACTGTTTTTT. This gives the protein CASRITGTTNEKLFF.